This T cell receptor beta chain was retrieved from a study of T cells after yellow fever vaccination. Study-level findings and limits: Reappearance after the booster was observed for most primary-vaccination clones (96% CD4, less than 90% CD8). Weaker, the secondary response peaked sooner, at day 5 versus 15.

TCRdb analysed the 5' RACE reads with MiXCR anew, one entry per CDR3 protein. The data contain 450,000 to 550,000 distinct CDR3 sequences, 21% of them singletons. This CDR3 comprises 16 residues. V shed 3 bases and J 6 bases; nucleotides not matched to a gene: 7. The germline V gene encodes CDR1 KGHSH and CDR2 LQKENI. This clonotype turned up a few times. Antigen specificity is unknown. This chain connects TRBV18 to TRBJ2-1; TRBD2 matches at 11 bases. Sequencing was performed on PBMCs, taken 21 days after the first yellow fever vaccination. This TCR was recovered from a man younger than 30 who received the YFV17D yellow fever vaccine. The DNA for the CDR3 is TGTGCCAGCTCACCGATCGAACTAGCGGGGGTCAATGAGCAGTTCTTC. This translates into CASSPIELAGVNEQFF.